This T cell receptor beta chain was profiled in a study of vaccination effects on CD4 cells after COVID-19. Study findings and constraints: Vaccine- and infection-induced clones showed marked clonal contraction late following vaccination.

To note about this clone: Its antigen is not known.

The CDR3 covers 17 residues. Before sequencing took place, the ViraFEST assay used viral peptide pools to expand antigen-specific CD4+ T cells. The authors isolated CD4+ T cells after less than eleven days of culture. This person caught SARS-CoV-2 sometime from March to December 2020, and PCR testing confirmed the infection. Fresh IL-2-containing medium replaced half the medium on days 3 and 7. Some clones are missing from TCRdb's copy, which holds only in-frame ones; the method was immunoSEQ multiplex PCR. The sample holds tens of thousands of clones, around two thirds seen once. Sequenced material: CD4+ T cells from PBMCs cultured with a peptide pool, taken before COVID-19 vaccination. This rearrangement joins TRBV21-1 to TRBJ1-1. TRBV21-1 constitutes a pseudogene. The sequence came from a human donor who had a prior SARS-CoV-2 infection. The CDR3 DNA reads TGTGCCAGCAGCAACCACAGGTACACCGGGGTGAACACTGAAGCTTTCTTT. Encoded protein: CASSNHRYTGVNTEAFF.